The text below deals with one T cell receptor beta chain. These data come from a study of blood T cell repertoires in COVID-19. Study overall: The United States, Italy and Spain were the sources of the acute and convalescent COVID-19 samples.

The CDR3 totals 15 residues. V lost 5 bases, J lost 6 bases, and 11 bases stayed unmatched. Germline CDR1 is SGHAT and CDR2 is FQNNGV. Some clones are missing from TCRdb's copy, which holds only in-frame ones; the method was immunoSEQ multiplex PCR. The sample shows approximately 76,000 clones, around four fifths of them seen only once. The clonotype originates from an older man with active or convalescent COVID-19. The J gene is TRBJ1-2, the V gene TRBV11-2; 8 nucleotides align to TRBD1. Sequencing used peripheral blood. CDR3 loop: CASSNRDRLWDGYTF. CDR3 DNA sequence: TGTGCCAGCAGCAACCGGGACAGGCTATGGGATGGCTACACCTTC.